This T cell receptor (beta chain) emerged from a study of identifying expanded T cells in peripheral blood. Collection occurred without any documented infections or immune events in donors. In germline, CDR1 is SNHLY, CDR2 FYNNEI. J gave up 3 bases and V 10 bases, and 5 bases lay outside the gene matches. The CDR3 runs to 13 residues. TCRdb's copy holds only in-frame clones and misses some; the assay was immunoSEQ multiplex PCR. The table lists more than 85,000 clones, about 91% of them singletons. This sequence was found in a person aged 18 to 75 in good health. Sequenced: blood. The chain recombines TRBV2 with TRBJ2-3, with TRBD1 matching 9 bases. The CDR3: CATGTGMTDTQYF. DNA of the CDR3: TGTGCCACCGGGACAGGGATGACAGATACGCAGTATTTT.